Shown below are 22 T cell receptor beta chains from a single sample sequenced in a study of cytomegalovirus exposure and HLA in healthy donors. A multiplex PCR was run with 60 Vbeta primers and 13 Jbeta primers. Profiling relied on immunoSEQ multiplex PCR, and the TCRdb table lists in-frame clones only, not all of them. The sample lists some 130,000 clones, around four fifths occurring once. The source material was PBMCs. All receptors come from a man aged 25 to 40 in good health.

The V call is TRBV4-2, the J call TRBJ1-5; tentatively, D is TRBD1 (5 bases). V dropped 0 bases and J dropped 1 base, with 10 bases sitting between them. Germline lookup yields CDR1 LGHNA and CDR2 YNFKEQ. The CDR3 spans 16 residues. CDR3 loop: CASSQDLQESNQPQHF. CDR3 bases: TGTGCCAGCAGCCAAGATCTACAGGAGAGCAATCAGCCCCAGCATTTT.

This chain connects TRBV7-2 to TRBJ1-1; a possible D gene is TRBD1 (5 bases). CDR3 size: 14 residues. V was clipped by 2 bases and J by 6 bases, with 13 bases between them. CDR1 and CDR2 (germline): SGHTA, FQGNSA. The CDR3 is CASSLRGTLAEAFF. The CDR3 nucleotides read TGTGCCAGCAGCTTACGGGGGACCTTGGCTGAAGCTTTCTTT. Using reference TRBV7-2 and TRBJ1-1 for the parts outside the CDR3, the full variable domain is GAGVSQSPSNKVTEKGKDVELRCDPISGHTALYWYRQSLGQGLEFLIYFQGNSAPDKSGLPSDRFSAERTGGSVSTLTIQRTQQEDSAVYLCASSLRGTLAEAFFGQGTRLTVV.

This sequence joins TRBV19 and TRBJ1-1; TRBD1 might be the D (6 bases). Trimming took off 8 bases at V and 4 bases at J, with 14 bases between the two ends. Germline CDR1 and CDR2: LNHDA and SQIVND (reference sequence). The CDR3 has 13 amino acids. DNA of the CDR3: TGTGCCAGTGACTTACTAGGGGGCACTGAAGCTTTCTTT. Its translation: CASDLLGGTEAFF.

The CDR3 DNA reads as TGTGCCAGCAGTTTGGCGCCCCTAGCTTCTGGCGAGCAGTACTTC. It encodes CASSLAPLASGEQYF. The chain is built from TRBV27 and TRBJ2-7; weak D call: TRBD2 (5 bases). V shed 3 bases and J shed 6 bases, with 18 bases lying between them. Germline CDR1 MNHEY, CDR2 SMNVEV (reference sequence). CDR3 length equals 15 residues.

V usage is TRBV5-1 and J usage is TRBJ1-1; no definite D call. The V end lost 4 bases, the J end lost 1 base, and 14 bases lay between the germline ends. Germline V gene data show CDR1 as SGHRS and CDR2 as YFSETQ. This CDR3 has 15 amino acids. This CDR3 is CASSPREGGNTEAFF. The CDR3 DNA follows: TGCGCCAGCAGCCCTCGGGAGGGAGGGAACACTGAAGCTTTCTTT.

This chain joins TRBV19 and TRBJ2-3, with D unclear. The germline V gene encodes CDR1 LNHDA and CDR2 SQIVND (reference sequence). The V gene lost 0 bases and the J gene lost 10 bases, with 17 bases spanning the gap. CDR3 length: 15 residues. For the CDR3, the DNA is TGTGCCAGTAGTATAGATTTCGGTCTCGCTCGGGCGCAGTATTTT. Protein: CASSIDFGLARAQYF.

This clone showed up just once. V usage is TRBV13 and J usage is TRBJ2-2, with D uncertain. With 7 bases removed from V and 5 bases from J, the gap between germline ends came to 5 bases. The germline V gene encodes CDR1 PRHDT and CDR2 FYEKMQ (reference sequence). The CDR3 length is 11 residues. CDR3: CASTGTGELFF. For the CDR3, the DNA is TGTGCCAGCACCGGGACCGGGGAGCTGTTTTTT.

The chain uses TRBV28 and TRBJ1-6; D is unresolved. Trimming stripped 2 bases from V and 4 bases from J, with 9 bases between. Germline V gene data show CDR1 as MDHEN and CDR2 as SYDVKM. This CDR3 has 15 residues. CDR3 in amino acids: CASSLAMRYNSPLHF. CDR3 DNA sequence: TGTGCCAGCAGTTTAGCTATGAGATATAATTCACCCCTCCACTTT. The full variable domain, in which reference TRBV28 and TRBJ1-6 provide the parts outside the CDR3, is DVKVTQSSRYLVKRTGEKVFLECVQDMDHENMFWYRQDPGLGLRLIYFSYDVKMKEKGDIPEGYSVSREKKERFSLILESASTNQTSMYLCASSLAMRYNSPLHFGNGTRLTVT.

This rearrangement joins TRBV18 to TRBJ1-1; 7 positions match TRBD1. V was pared by 4 bases and J by 5 bases, with 7 bases of the junction left unmatched. The germline V gene encodes CDR1 KGHSH and CDR2 LQKENI. This CDR3 has 14 residues. For the CDR3, the DNA is TGTGCCAGCTCACGGGGACAGAAGGGAACTGAAGCTTTCTTT. The encoded protein is CASSRGQKGTEAFF.

Only one count was recorded for this clone. This chain connects TRBV30 to TRBJ1-6; D may be TRBD1 (6 bases). Trimming took 0 bases from V and 5 from J, leaving 11 bases between them. CDR1 GTSNPN and CDR2 SVGIG come from the germline V gene (reference sequence). The CDR3 runs to 15 residues. The chain's CDR3 is CAWSVQGWDNSPLHF. The CDR3 DNA reads TGTGCCTGGAGTGTACAGGGTTGGGATAATTCACCCCTCCACTTT.

As for this clone: At the DNA level, this CDR3 is encoded by other sequences in the same sample as well. The rearrangement uses TRBV18 and TRBJ1-5; D possibly corresponds to TRBD1 (5 bases). V lost 3 bases, J lost 0 bases, and 9 bases lay in between. There are 15 residues in the CDR3. CDR1 and CDR2 (germline): KGHSH, LQKENI. Written as DNA, the CDR3 is TGTGCCAGCTCACCGACAGCATATAGCAATCAGCCCCAGCATTTT. Its translation: CASSPTAYSNQPQHF.

The chain has TRBV6-1 and TRBJ2-7; D might be TRBD2 (6 bases). V lost 2 bases, J lost 5 bases, and 19 bases lay in between. This CDR3 is built from 16 residues. Germline values: CDR1 MNHNS, CDR2 SASEGT. The CDR3 nucleotides read TGTGCCAGCAGTGAATACTCCTTACGCGCGGGGAACGAGCAGTACTTC. The encoded protein is CASSEYSLRAGNEQYF.

The chain recombines TRBV27 with TRBJ1-1, with 9 bases matching TRBD1. Germline CDR1 reads MNHEY; CDR2 reads SMNVEV (reference sequence). V shed 5 bases, J shed 1 base, and the junction held 5 bases outside the gene matches. The CDR3 spans 15 residues. The CDR3 loop reads CASSTRTGENTEAFF. Here the CDR3 DNA reads TGTGCCAGCAGTACCCGGACAGGGGAGAACACTGAAGCTTTCTTT.

V is TRBV2 and J is TRBJ2-1; D gene unclear. The CDR3 contains 11 residues. Germline values: CDR1 SNHLY, CDR2 FYNNEI. V lost 7 bases to trimming and J lost 2 bases, with 3 bases between them. CDR3 amino acids: CASTAYNEQFF. Here the CDR3 DNA reads TGTGCCAGCACGGCCTACAATGAGCAGTTCTTC.

This chain joins TRBV18 and TRBJ2-5; a weak D match, TRBD2 (6 bases). V was shortened by 5 bases and J by 5 bases, with 6 bases between the two germline ends. This CDR3 spans 11 amino acids. Germline lookup yields CDR1 KGHSH and CDR2 LQKENI. The CDR3 here is CASSAGETQYF. DNA for the CDR3: TGTGCCAGCTCAGCGGGGGAGACCCAGTACTTC.

Only a few counts were recorded for this clone. The junction departs from germline at one end; a sequencing error may be responsible. The chain recombines TRBV7-9 with TRBJ1-1; D not resolved. The CDR3 loop spans 13 amino acids. Germline-derived CDR1 and CDR2 are SEHNR and FQNEAQ (reference sequence). CDR3 sequence (DNA): TGTTCCAGCAGTTATCACATGAACACTGAAGCTTTCTTT. This codes for CSSSYHMNTEAFF.

The chain joins TRBV15 to TRBJ2-3, with no clear D. The V gene's germline CDR1 is LNHNV and CDR2 YYDKDF (reference sequence). The CDR3 length is 13 residues. V was trimmed by 6 bases and J by 0 bases, leaving 7 bases between them. The CDR3 bases are TGTGCCACCAGTTACAAAAGCACAGATACGCAGTATTTT. Encoded protein: CATSYKSTDTQYF.

This chain joins TRBV2 and TRBJ1-5, with D possibly TRBD1 on 5 matching bases. This CDR3 contains 15 residues. The ends were cut back, 6 bases at V and 3 bases at J, with 15 bases in the middle. Germline V lookup: CDR1 SNHLY, CDR2 FYNNEI. The CDR3 is CASSGIGTDNQPQHF. In DNA form, the CDR3 reads TGTGCCAGCAGCGGGATCGGGACTGACAATCAGCCCCAGCATTTT.

The chain carries TRBV28 and TRBJ2-5; D gene uncertain. V was pared by 6 bases and J by 5 bases, with 13 bases between. The CDR3 is made up of 13 amino acids. The V gene's germline CDR1 is MDHEN and CDR2 SYDVKM. The CDR3 sequence is CASSYRVRETQYF. In DNA form, the CDR3 reads TGTGCCAGCAGCTATCGGGTCCGGGAGACCCAGTACTTC.

This clone was seen more than once but under ten times. This chain uses TRBV28 with TRBJ2-2; 11 bases match TRBD1. CDR3 length: 15 amino acids. The V segment lost 5 bases and the J segment 7 bases; nucleotides outside the gene matches: 6. Looked up from germline, CDR1 is MDHEN and CDR2 is SYDVKM. The CDR3 coding sequence is TGTGCCAGCAGTCCAGGACAGGGGGCAGTCGGGGAGCTGTTTTTT. Amino acid sequence: CASSPGQGAVGELFF.

V gene TRBV11-3 combines with J gene TRBJ2-7; TRBD1 might be the D (5 bases). The ends were cut back, 4 bases at V and 0 bases at J, with 13 bases in the middle. There are 15 residues in the CDR3. Germline V gives CDR1 SGHNT, CDR2 YENEEA. The CDR3 sequence is CASSWAQDSSYEQYF. Written as DNA, the CDR3 is TGTGCCAGCAGCTGGGCACAGGATAGCTCCTACGAGCAGTACTTC.

DNA of the CDR3: TGTGCCATCAGTGAACAGGGGAGTGGTGAAGCTTTCTTT. It yields the protein CAISEQGSGEAFF. This chain joins TRBV10-3 and TRBJ1-1; 7 bases are shared with TRBD1. Germline V gives CDR1 ENHRY, CDR2 SYGVKD. V was clipped by 3 bases and J by 7 bases; unmatched bases: 5. The CDR3 is made up of 13 amino acids.